This T cell receptor beta chain was identified during a study of vaccination and CD4 T cells after COVID-19. The J segment lost 9 bases and the V segment lost 3 bases, leaving 11 bases of the junction unmatched. Germline CDR1 is DFQATT and CDR2 is SNEGSKA (reference sequence). CDR3 length equals 15 residues. Noted treatment: approximately nine-day PBMC culture with coronavirus spike peptide pools or control peptides (ViraFEST assay). The Oncomine TCR Beta short-read assay generated sequence data from the DNA of cultured CD4+ T cells. TCRdb re-derived calls from the PCR reads in MiXCR, one entry per CDR3 protein. The data hold 9,500 to 14,000 distinct CDR3 sequences, with about three quarters observed a single time. To note about this clonotype: Its antigen is unidentified.

V is TRBV20-1 and J is TRBJ1-6, with TRBD1 matching 7 bases. Sequencing used CD4+ T cells from blood, cultured in vitro. This sequence was found in a human donor who had recovered from COVID-19. The CDR3 region is CSASILGTDASPLHF. CDR3 bases: TGCAGTGCTAGCATTCTTGGGACAGATGCTTCACCCCTCCACTTT.